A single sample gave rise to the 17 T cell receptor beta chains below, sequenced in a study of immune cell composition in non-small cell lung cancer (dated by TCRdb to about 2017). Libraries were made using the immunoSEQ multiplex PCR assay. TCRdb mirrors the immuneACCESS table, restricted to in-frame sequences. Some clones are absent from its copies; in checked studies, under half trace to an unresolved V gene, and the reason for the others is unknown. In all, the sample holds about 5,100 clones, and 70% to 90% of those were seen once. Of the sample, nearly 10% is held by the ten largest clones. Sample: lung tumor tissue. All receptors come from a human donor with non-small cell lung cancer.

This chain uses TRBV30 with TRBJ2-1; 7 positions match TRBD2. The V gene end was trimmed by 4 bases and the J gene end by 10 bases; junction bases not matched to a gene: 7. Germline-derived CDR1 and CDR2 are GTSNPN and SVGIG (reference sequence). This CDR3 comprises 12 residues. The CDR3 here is CAWNTPGLEQFF. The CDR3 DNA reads TGTGCCTGGAATACTCCGGGACTAGAGCAGTTCTTC.

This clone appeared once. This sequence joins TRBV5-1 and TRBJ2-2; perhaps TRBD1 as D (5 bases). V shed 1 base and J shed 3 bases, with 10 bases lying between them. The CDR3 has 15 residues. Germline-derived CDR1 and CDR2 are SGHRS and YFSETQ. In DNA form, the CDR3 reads TGCGCCAGCAGCTTGCAGGGATCCGACACCGGGGAGCTGTTTTTT. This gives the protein CASSLQGSDTGELFF.

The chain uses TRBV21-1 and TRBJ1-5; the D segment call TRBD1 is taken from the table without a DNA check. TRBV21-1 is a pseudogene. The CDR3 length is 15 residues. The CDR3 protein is CASSKGPLDMQPQHF. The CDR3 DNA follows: TGTGCCAGCAGCAAAGGGCCTTTGGACATGCAGCCCCAGCATTTT.

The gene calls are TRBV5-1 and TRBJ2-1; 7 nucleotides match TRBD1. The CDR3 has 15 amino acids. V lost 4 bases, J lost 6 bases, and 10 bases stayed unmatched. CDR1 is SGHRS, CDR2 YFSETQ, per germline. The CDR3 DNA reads TGCGCCAGCAGCGCGGCACTGACAGGGCCCAATGAGCAGTTCTTC. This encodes CASSAALTGPNEQFF.

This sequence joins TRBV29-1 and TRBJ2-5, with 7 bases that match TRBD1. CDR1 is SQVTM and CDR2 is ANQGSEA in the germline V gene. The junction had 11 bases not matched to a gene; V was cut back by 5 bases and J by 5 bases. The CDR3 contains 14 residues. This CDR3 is CSVPTTGSGETQYF. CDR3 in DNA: TGCAGCGTTCCTACGACAGGGTCGGGGGAGACCCAGTACTTC.

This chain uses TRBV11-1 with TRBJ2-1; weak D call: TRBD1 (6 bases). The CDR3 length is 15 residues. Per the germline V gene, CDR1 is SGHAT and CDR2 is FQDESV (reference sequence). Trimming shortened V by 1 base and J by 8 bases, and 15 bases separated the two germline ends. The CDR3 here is CASSLEWGRTDEQFF. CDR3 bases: TGTGCCAGCAGCTTAGAGTGGGGCAGGACAGATGAGCAGTTCTTC.

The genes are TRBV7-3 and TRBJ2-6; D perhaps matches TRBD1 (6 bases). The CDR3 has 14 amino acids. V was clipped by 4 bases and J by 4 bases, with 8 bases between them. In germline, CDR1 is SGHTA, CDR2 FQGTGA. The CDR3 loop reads CASSSDRGANVLTF. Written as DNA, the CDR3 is TGTGCCAGCAGCTCCGACAGGGGGGCCAACGTCCTGACTTTC. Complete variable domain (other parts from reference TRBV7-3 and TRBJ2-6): GAGVSQTPSNKVTEKGKYVELRCDPISGHTALYWYRQSLGQGPEFLIYFQGTGAADDSGLPNDRFFAVRPEGSVSTLKIQRTERGDSAVYLCASSSDRGANVLTFGAGSRLTVL.

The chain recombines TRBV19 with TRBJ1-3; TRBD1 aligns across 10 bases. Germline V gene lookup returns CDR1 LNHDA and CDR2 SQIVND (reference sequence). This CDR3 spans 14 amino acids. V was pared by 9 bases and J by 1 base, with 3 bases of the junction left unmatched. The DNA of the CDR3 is TGTGCCAGCCAGGGACAGGGGTCTGGAAACACCATATATTTT. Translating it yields CASQGQGSGNTIYF.

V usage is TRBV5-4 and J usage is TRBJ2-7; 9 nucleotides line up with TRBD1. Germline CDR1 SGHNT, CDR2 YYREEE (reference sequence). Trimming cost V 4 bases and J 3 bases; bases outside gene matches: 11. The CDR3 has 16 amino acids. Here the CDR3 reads CASSPPGDRDVYEQYF. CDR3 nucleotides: TGTGCCAGCAGCCCCCCAGGGGACAGGGATGTCTACGAGCAGTACTTC.

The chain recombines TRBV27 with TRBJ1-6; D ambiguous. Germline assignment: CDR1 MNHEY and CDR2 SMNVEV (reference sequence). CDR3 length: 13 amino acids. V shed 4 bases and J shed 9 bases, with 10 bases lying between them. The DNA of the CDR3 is TGTGCCAGCAGTTCCGCAAGGAGTTCACCCCTCCACTTT. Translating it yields CASSSARSSPLHF.

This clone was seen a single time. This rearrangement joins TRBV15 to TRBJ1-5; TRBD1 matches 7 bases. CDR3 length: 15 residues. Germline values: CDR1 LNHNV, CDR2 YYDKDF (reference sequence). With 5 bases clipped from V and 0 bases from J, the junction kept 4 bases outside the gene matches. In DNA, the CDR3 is TGTGCCACCAGCTTAGACAGGGATAGCAATCAGCCCCAGCATTTT. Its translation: CATSLDRDSNQPQHF.

CDR3 sequence (DNA): TGTGCCAGCAGCCCGGGGGGACAGGGGGCAACCGGGGAGCTGTTTTTT. As protein: CASSPGGQGATGELFF. J is TRBJ2-2 and V is TRBV7-2; 12 bases match TRBD1. The germline gives CDR1 SGHTA, CDR2 FQGNSA. Trimming removed 5 bases from V and 5 bases from J; junction bases left unmatched: 6. CDR3 length: 16 residues.

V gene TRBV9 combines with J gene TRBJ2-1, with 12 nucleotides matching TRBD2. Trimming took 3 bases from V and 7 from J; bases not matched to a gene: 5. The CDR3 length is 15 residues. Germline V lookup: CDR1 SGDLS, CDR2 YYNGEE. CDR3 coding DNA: TGTGCCAGCAGCGGGCTAGCGGGAGGGCCTAATGAGCAGTTCTTC. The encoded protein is CASSGLAGGPNEQFF.

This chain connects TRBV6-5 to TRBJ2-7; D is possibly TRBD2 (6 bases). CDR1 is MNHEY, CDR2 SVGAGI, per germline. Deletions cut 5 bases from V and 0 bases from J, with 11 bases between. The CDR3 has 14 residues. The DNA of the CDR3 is TGTGCCAGCAGTAGGGGACTTAGCTCCTACGAGCAGTACTTC. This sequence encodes CASSRGLSSYEQYF.

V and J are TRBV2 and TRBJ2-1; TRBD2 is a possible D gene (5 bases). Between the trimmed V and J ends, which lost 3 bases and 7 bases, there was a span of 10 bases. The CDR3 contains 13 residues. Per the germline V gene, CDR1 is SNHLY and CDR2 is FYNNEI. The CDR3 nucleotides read TGTGCCAGCAGTGAGGAGAGGAGGAATGAGCAGTTCTTC. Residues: CASSEERRNEQFF.

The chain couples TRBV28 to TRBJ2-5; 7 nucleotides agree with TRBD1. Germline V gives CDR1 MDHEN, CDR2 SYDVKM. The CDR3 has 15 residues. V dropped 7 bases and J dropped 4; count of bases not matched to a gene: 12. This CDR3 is CASTTRRGGGETQYF. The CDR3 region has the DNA TGTGCCAGCACCACGCGTAGAGGGGGCGGAGAGACCCAGTACTTC.

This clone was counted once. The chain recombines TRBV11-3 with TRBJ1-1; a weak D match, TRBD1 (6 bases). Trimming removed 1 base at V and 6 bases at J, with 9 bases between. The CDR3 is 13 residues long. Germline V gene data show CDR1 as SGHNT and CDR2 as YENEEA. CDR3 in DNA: TGTGCCAGCAGCTTAGGCAGGGGTGCTGAAGCTTTCTTT. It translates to CASSLGRGAEAFF.